This is a list of T cell receptor beta chains from one sample in a study of sequential checkpoint blockade in melanoma. The repertoire was sequenced with immunoSEQ multiplex PCR; TCRdb's copy has only in-frame clones and lacks some. Of about 32,000 clones in the sample, approximately 77% are singletons; the top ten hold about 18%. This material consisted of CD8+ T cells sorted from blood (inferred from file names), taken from a patient given nivolumab and ipilimumab in sequence. The receptors were gathered from a human donor with melanoma. Both conserved end residues are part of each CDR3. D genes are given only for firm matches. Expanded clones get a size class; other rows say once, few or many, or leave the size out.

clone_size: .; d_call: .; j_call: TRBJ1-1; v_call: TRBV27; cdr3_nt: TGTGCCAGCAGTCTCCAGTGGGGGCCAAACACTGAAGCTTTCTTT; cdr3_aa: CASSLQWGPNTEAFF
clone_size: .; d_call: TRBD1; j_call: TRBJ1-2; v_call: TRBV9; cdr3_nt: TGTGCCAGCAGTGATTACCGGGACAGCATCTATGGCTACACCTTC; cdr3_aa: CASSDYRDSIYGYTF
clone_size: .; d_call: TRBD1; j_call: TRBJ2-7; v_call: TRBV10-3; cdr3_nt: TGTGCCACCACATCTGCTGCGGACAGGGGCTACGAGCAGTACTTC; cdr3_aa: CATTSAADRGYEQYF
clone_size: medium-sized; d_call: .; j_call: TRBJ2-3; v_call: TRBV9; cdr3_nt: TGTGCCAGCAGCTTTGCGGGTGTAACAGATACGCAGTATTTT; cdr3_aa: CASSFAGVTDTQYF
clone_size: .; d_call: TRBD1; j_call: TRBJ2-1; v_call: TRBV4-1; cdr3_nt: TGCGCCAGCAGCCAAGAACCAGGGGGCAATGAGCAGTTCTTC; cdr3_aa: CASSQEPGGNEQFF
clone_size: few; d_call: .; j_call: TRBJ1-2; v_call: TRBV28; cdr3_nt: TGTGCCAGCAGTTTGGGACTAGAGTATGGCTACACCTTC; cdr3_aa: CASSLGLEYGYTF
clone_size: .; d_call: TRBD1; j_call: TRBJ2-2; v_call: TRBV6-6; cdr3_nt: TGTGCCAGCAGTTACATATCCCAGGGGGCGGGGGAGCTGTTTTTT; cdr3_aa: CASSYISQGAGELFF
clone_size: medium-sized; d_call: .; j_call: TRBJ1-5; v_call: TRBV7-9; cdr3_nt: TGTGCCAGCAGCTCCTCTGATCCGGGGAATCAGCCCCAGCATTTT; cdr3_aa: CASSSSDPGNQPQHF
clone_size: once; d_call: .; j_call: TRBJ2-7; v_call: TRBV13; cdr3_nt: TGTGCCAGCAGCTTAGGCGGAGTCATTCTCAGCTCCTACGAGCAGTACTTC; cdr3_aa: CASSLGGVILSSYEQYF
clone_size: .; d_call: TRBD1; j_call: TRBJ2-1; v_call: TRBV6-5; cdr3_nt: TGTGCCAGCTTGGGGACAGGGGGTAAAAATGAGCAGTTCTTC; cdr3_aa: CASLGTGGKNEQFF
clone_size: .; d_call: .; j_call: TRBJ1-1; v_call: TRBV6-5; cdr3_nt: TGTGCCAGCAGTTACGCTACGAACACTGAAGCTTTCTTT; cdr3_aa: CASSYATNTEAFF
clone_size: once; d_call: .; j_call: TRBJ1-2; v_call: TRBV27; cdr3_nt: TGTGCCAGCACCCCATCATCAGGGTACTATGGCTACACCTTC; cdr3_aa: CASTPSSGYYGYTF
clone_size: .; d_call: TRBD1; j_call: TRBJ2-7; v_call: TRBV16; cdr3_nt: TGTGCCAGCAGCCCTTCGACAGGGTGGGAGCAGTACTTC; cdr3_aa: CASSPSTGWEQYF
clone_size: .; d_call: TRBD1; j_call: TRBJ2-7; v_call: TRBV7-9; cdr3_nt: TGTGCCAGCAGCTACCTGGACAGGATCCCTCAAGAGCAGTACTTC; cdr3_aa: CASSYLDRIPQEQYF
clone_size: .; d_call: TRBD2; j_call: TRBJ2-1; v_call: TRBV7-8; cdr3_nt: TGTGCCAGCAGCTCGCCCGGGACTAGCGGCATCAATGAGCAGTTCTTC; cdr3_aa: CASSSPGTSGINEQFF
clone_size: few; d_call: TRBD2; j_call: TRBJ2-5; v_call: TRBV7-9; cdr3_nt: TGTGCCAGCAGTGTCAAGCTAGCGGGGGCTCCGACCCAGTACTTC; cdr3_aa: CASSVKLAGAPTQYF
clone_size: .; d_call: TRBD1; j_call: TRBJ2-7; v_call: TRBV5-1; cdr3_nt: TGCGCCAGCAGCTTCCGGGACAGGGGCTACGAGCAGTACTTC; cdr3_aa: CASSFRDRGYEQYF
clone_size: .; d_call: .; j_call: TRBJ1-5; v_call: TRBV5-1; cdr3_nt: TGCGCCAGCAGCTTCCGAGGGGGAATGCAGCCCCAGCATTTT; cdr3_aa: CASSFRGGMQPQHF
clone_size: .; d_call: TRBD1; j_call: TRBJ2-5; v_call: TRBV18; cdr3_nt: TGTGCCAGCTCTCCGGACAGGGCGGCAGAGACCCAGTACTTC; cdr3_aa: CASSPDRAAETQYF
clone_size: .; d_call: .; j_call: TRBJ1-4; v_call: TRBV15; cdr3_nt: TGTGCCACCAGCGGAGCCCAATGGACAGAAACTAATGAAAAACTGTTTTTT; cdr3_aa: CATSGAQWTETNEKLFF
clone_size: .; d_call: .; j_call: TRBJ2-5; v_call: TRBV19; cdr3_nt: TGTGCCAGTAGTATAAAACCAGGGCTCGAGACCCAGTACTTC; cdr3_aa: CASSIKPGLETQYF
clone_size: .; d_call: TRBD1; j_call: TRBJ2-7; v_call: TRBV7-2; cdr3_nt: TGTGCCAGCAGCCAAGACAGGGACGAGCAGTACTTC; cdr3_aa: CASSQDRDEQYF
clone_size: once; d_call: .; j_call: TRBJ1-2; v_call: TRBV4-1; cdr3_nt: TGCGCCAGCAGCCCCGTCGAAGGGCAGAGGGATGGCTACACCTTC; cdr3_aa: CASSPVEGQRDGYTF
clone_size: .; d_call: TRBD1; j_call: TRBJ1-6; v_call: TRBV27; cdr3_nt: TGTGCCAGCAGTCTGGACAGGGTCAATTCACCCCTCCACTTT; cdr3_aa: CASSLDRVNSPLHF
clone_size: .; d_call: .; j_call: TRBJ2-7; v_call: TRBV10-3; cdr3_nt: TGTGCCATCAGTGACAGGGGACCCTACGAGCAGTACTTC; cdr3_aa: CAISDRGPYEQYF
clone_size: .; d_call: TRBD2; j_call: TRBJ2-5; v_call: TRBV2; cdr3_nt: TGTGCCAACCAGGTGGGAAGCGGGAGTATGTCCCAGTACTTC; cdr3_aa: CANQVGSGSMSQYF
clone_size: .; d_call: TRBD1; j_call: TRBJ1-6; v_call: TRBV19; cdr3_nt: TGTGCCAGTAGTATTGGGACAGTCTCTTCACCCCTCCACTTT; cdr3_aa: CASSIGTVSSPLHF
clone_size: .; d_call: .; j_call: TRBJ1-2; v_call: TRBV12-5; cdr3_nt: TGTGCTAGTGGTTTGGTGAGTGGCTACACCTTC; cdr3_aa: CASGLVSGYTF
clone_size: .; d_call: TRBD2; j_call: TRBJ2-7; v_call: TRBV4-1; cdr3_nt: TGCGCCAGCAGCCAACGGAGGACTAGCGGGGAAAGACTCTACGAGCAGTACTTC; cdr3_aa: CASSQRRTSGERLYEQYF
clone_size: .; d_call: .; j_call: TRBJ2-7; v_call: TRBV5-4; cdr3_nt: TGTGCCAGCAGCTTGGGGGCAGGGGAAGGCTACGAGCAGTACTTC; cdr3_aa: CASSLGAGEGYEQYF
clone_size: .; d_call: .; j_call: TRBJ1-4; v_call: TRBV27; cdr3_nt: TGTGCCAGCAGTCAAGTGGCGGCTAATGGTGAAAAACTGTTTTTT; cdr3_aa: CASSQVAANGEKLFF
clone_size: few; d_call: TRBD1; j_call: TRBJ1-2; v_call: TRBV5-1; cdr3_nt: TGCGCCAGCAGCTTGACAGGGGGAGGCTATGGCTACACCTTC; cdr3_aa: CASSLTGGGYGYTF
clone_size: .; d_call: .; j_call: TRBJ2-5; v_call: TRBV6-5; cdr3_nt: TGTGCCAGCAGTTACTTGGCAGGGGCTTTACAAGAGACCCAGTACTTC; cdr3_aa: CASSYLAGALQETQYF
clone_size: .; d_call: .; j_call: TRBJ2-7; v_call: TRBV27; cdr3_nt: TGTGCCAGCAGTTTCCGGCCACCCCGACTAGTTATCCACGAGCAGTACTTC; cdr3_aa: CASSFRPPRLVIHEQYF
clone_size: .; d_call: TRBD1; j_call: TRBJ2-7; v_call: TRBV7-2; cdr3_nt: TGTGCCAGCAGCTCAACAGGGGGAATCTCCTACGAGCAGTACTTC; cdr3_aa: CASSSTGGISYEQYF
clone_size: .; d_call: TRBD1; j_call: TRBJ2-7; v_call: TRBV7-8; cdr3_nt: TGTGCCAGCAGCTTAGGCTCCGGACAGGTTTACGAGCAGTACTTC; cdr3_aa: CASSLGSGQVYEQYF
clone_size: .; d_call: TRBD2; j_call: TRBJ2-3; v_call: TRBV4-2; cdr3_nt: TGTGCCAGCAGCCAAAACCCGGGACTAGCGGGAGGATTGGCAGATACGCAGTATTTT; cdr3_aa: CASSQNPGLAGGLADTQYF
clone_size: .; d_call: TRBD2; j_call: TRBJ2-5; v_call: TRBV7-7; cdr3_nt: TGTGCCAGCAGCTTAGGGACTAGACCACAAGAGACCCAGTACTTC; cdr3_aa: CASSLGTRPQETQYF
clone_size: .; d_call: .; j_call: TRBJ2-3; v_call: TRBV7-6; cdr3_nt: TGTGCCAGCGGTCGCTCAGGGCCCACAGATACGCAGTATTTT; cdr3_aa: CASGRSGPTDTQYF
clone_size: .; d_call: TRBD1; j_call: TRBJ2-1; v_call: TRBV12-5; cdr3_nt: TGTGCTAGTGGTGGACAGAAAAGGGGGCCACTATACAATGAGCAGTTCTTC; cdr3_aa: CASGGQKRGPLYNEQFF
clone_size: .; d_call: .; j_call: TRBJ2-2; v_call: TRBV6-5; cdr3_nt: TGTGCCAGCAGCCTCCAGAGGAGGAACACCGGGGAGCTGTTTTTT; cdr3_aa: CASSLQRRNTGELFF
clone_size: .; d_call: TRBD1; j_call: TRBJ2-2; v_call: TRBV30; cdr3_nt: TGTGCCTGGAGTGGGACAGGGGGTAACACCGGGGAGCTGTTTTTT; cdr3_aa: CAWSGTGGNTGELFF
clone_size: .; d_call: .; j_call: TRBJ2-7; v_call: TRBV28; cdr3_nt: TGTGCCAGCAGTTTCGGGGGAGGTGGGGAGCAGTACTTC; cdr3_aa: CASSFGGGGEQYF
clone_size: .; d_call: .; j_call: TRBJ2-7; v_call: TRBV10-3; cdr3_nt: TGTGCCATCAGTGAGACCGCTGCTATTGGGGGGACTGAATTC; cdr3_aa: CAISETAAIGGTEF
clone_size: .; d_call: .; j_call: TRBJ1-2; v_call: TRBV29-1; cdr3_nt: TGCAGCGTTGAACAGGGAGGTGGCTACACCTTC; cdr3_aa: CSVEQGGGYTF